The present T cell receptor (beta chain) was sequenced within a study of cytomegalovirus exposure and HLA in healthy donors. Whole-study results and caveats: Across HLA loci, a later analysis found differing TCR association rates, with DRB1 most and HLA-C fewest. Most observed TCR sequences were rare, whereas some public TCRs were detected in many donors. It was reported that the classifier diagnosed cytomegalovirus status with high specificity and sensitivity in both the original and validation cohorts.

A word on this clone: Its antigen is as yet unknown.

Primers: 60 Vbeta forward and 13 Jbeta reverse. How the authors handled the data: Later reanalysis found roughly 80 million unique TCR beta chains, some 10 million of them shared. Data came from immunoSEQ multiplex PCR; TCRdb stores just in-frame clones and leaves some out. The DNA was the basis for D and trimming; V, J and clone size are from that table. Here the sample spans approximately 150,000 clones, over 60% being singletons. The CDR3 runs 15 residues. Per the germline V gene, CDR1 is SGHDT and CDR2 is YYEEEE. The V end lost 1 base, the J end lost 2 bases, and 13 bases lay between the germline ends.

This rearrangement joins TRBV5-6 to TRBJ2-7, with D possibly matching TRBD1 (5 bases). The TCR originated in a woman younger than 45 in good health and CMV-seronegative. Input material: PBMCs. The CDR3 DNA reads TGTGCCAGCAGCTTGAGGGGATTCCTCGCCTACGAGCAGTACTTC. It is translated as CASSLRGFLAYEQYF. Full variable domain (missing parts from reference TRBV5-6 and TRBJ2-7): DAGVTQSPTHLIKTRGQQVTLRCSPKSGHDTVSWYQQALGQGPQFIFQYYEEEERQRGNFPDRFSGHQFPNYSSELNVNALLLGDSALYLCASSLRGFLAYEQYFGPGTRLTVT.